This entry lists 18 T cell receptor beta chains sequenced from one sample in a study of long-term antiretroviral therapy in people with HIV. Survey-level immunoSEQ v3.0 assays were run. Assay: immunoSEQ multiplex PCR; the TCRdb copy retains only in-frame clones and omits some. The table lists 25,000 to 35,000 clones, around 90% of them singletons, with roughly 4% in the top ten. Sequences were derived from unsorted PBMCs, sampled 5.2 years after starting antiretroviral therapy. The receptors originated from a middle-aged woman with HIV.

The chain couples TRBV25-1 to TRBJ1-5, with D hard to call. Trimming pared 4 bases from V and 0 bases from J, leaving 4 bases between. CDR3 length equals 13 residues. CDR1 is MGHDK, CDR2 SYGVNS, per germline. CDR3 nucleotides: TGTGCCAGCAGTGTTGGTAGCAATCAGCCCCAGCATTTT. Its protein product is CASSVGSNQPQHF.

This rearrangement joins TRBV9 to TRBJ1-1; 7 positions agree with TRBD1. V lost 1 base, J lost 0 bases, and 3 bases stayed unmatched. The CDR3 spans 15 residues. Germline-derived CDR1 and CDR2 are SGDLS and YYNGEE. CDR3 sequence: CASSVTTGVNTEAFF. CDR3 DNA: TGTGCCAGCAGCGTAACTACAGGGGTGAACACTGAAGCTTTCTTT.

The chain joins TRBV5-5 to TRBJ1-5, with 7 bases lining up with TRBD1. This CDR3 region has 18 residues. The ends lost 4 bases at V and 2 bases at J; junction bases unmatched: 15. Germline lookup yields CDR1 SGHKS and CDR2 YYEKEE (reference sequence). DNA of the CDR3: TGTGCCAGCAGCCCAAGTATTCAGGGGGGCGCTGGCAATCAGCCCCAGCATTTT. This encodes CASSPSIQGGAGNQPQHF. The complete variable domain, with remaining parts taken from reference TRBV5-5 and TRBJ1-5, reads DAGVTQSPTHLIKTRGQQVTLRCSPISGHKSVSWYQQVLGQGPQFIFQYYEKEERGRGNFPDRFSARQFPNYSSELNVNALLLGDSALYLCASSPSIQGGAGNQPQHFGDGTRLSIL.

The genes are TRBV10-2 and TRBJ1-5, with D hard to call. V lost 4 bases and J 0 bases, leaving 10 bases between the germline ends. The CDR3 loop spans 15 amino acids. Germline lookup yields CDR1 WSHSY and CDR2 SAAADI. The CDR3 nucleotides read TGCGCCAGCAGTGTTAACGAAGATAGCAATCAGCCCCAGCATTTT. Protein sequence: CASSVNEDSNQPQHF.

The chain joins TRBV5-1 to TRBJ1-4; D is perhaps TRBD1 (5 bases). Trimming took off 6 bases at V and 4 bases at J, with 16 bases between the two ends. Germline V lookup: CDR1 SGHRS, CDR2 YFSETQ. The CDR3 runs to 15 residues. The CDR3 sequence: CASNEGSALNEKLFF. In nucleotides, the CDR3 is TGCGCCAGCAACGAGGGGAGCGCTCTTAATGAAAAACTGTTTTTT.

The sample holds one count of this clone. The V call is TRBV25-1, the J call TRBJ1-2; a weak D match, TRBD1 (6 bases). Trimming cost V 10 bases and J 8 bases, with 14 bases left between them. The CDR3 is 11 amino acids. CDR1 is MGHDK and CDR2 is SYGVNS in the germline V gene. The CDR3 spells CATDYGGGYTF. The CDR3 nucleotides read TGTGCCACCGATTATGGGGGCGGCTACACCTTC.

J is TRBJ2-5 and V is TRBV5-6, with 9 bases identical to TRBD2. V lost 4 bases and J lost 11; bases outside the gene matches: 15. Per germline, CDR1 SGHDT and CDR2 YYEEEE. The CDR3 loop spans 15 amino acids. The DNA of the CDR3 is TGTGCCAGCAGCCACATTGGAGCGGGAGGAAGGGAGCAGTACTTC. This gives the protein CASSHIGAGGREQYF.

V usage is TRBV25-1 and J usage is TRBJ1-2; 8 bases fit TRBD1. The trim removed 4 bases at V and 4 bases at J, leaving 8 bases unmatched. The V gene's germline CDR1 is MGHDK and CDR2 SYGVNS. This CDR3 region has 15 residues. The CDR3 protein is CASSGPDRVGYGYTF. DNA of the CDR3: TGTGCCAGCAGTGGACCGGACAGGGTTGGCTATGGCTACACCTTC.

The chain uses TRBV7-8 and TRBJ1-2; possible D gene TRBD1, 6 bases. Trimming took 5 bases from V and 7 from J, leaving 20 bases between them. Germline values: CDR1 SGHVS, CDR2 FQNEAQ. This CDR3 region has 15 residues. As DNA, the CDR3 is TGTGCCAGCAGCCCCTTCGAACAGGGAGTTGGTGGCTACACCTTC. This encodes CASSPFEQGVGGYTF. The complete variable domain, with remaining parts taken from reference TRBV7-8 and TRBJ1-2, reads GAGVSQSPRYKVAKRGQDVALRCDPISGHVSLFWYQQALGQGPEFLTYFQNEAQLDKSGLPSDRFFAERPEGSVSTLKIQRTQQEDSAVYLCASSPFEQGVGGYTFGSGTRLTVV.

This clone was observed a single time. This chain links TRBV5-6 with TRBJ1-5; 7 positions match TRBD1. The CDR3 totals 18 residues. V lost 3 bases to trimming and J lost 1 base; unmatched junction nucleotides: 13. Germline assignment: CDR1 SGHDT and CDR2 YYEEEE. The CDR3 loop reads CASSSSNRGGWSNQPQHF. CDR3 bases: TGTGCCAGCAGCTCATCGAATAGAGGGGGCTGGAGCAATCAGCCCCAGCATTTT.

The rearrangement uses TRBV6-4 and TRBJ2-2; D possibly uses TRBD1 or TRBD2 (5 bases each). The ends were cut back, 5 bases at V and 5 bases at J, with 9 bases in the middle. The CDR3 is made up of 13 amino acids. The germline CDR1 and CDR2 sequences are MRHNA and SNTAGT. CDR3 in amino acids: CASSWDRTGELFF. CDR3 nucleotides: TGTGCCAGCAGTTGGGACCGGACCGGGGAGCTGTTTTTT.

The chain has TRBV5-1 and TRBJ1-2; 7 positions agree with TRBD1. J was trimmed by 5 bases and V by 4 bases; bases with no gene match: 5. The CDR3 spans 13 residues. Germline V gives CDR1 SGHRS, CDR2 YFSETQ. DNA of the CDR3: TGCGCCAGCAGCCCGCGGGGACAGTATGGCTACACCTTC. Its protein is CASSPRGQYGYTF.

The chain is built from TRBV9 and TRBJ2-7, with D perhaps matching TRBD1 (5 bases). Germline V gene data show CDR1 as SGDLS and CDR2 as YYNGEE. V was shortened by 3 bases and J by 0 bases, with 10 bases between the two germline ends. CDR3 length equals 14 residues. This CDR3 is CASSAGQNSYEQYF. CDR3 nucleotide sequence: TGTGCCAGCAGCGCCGGACAAAACTCCTACGAGCAGTACTTC.

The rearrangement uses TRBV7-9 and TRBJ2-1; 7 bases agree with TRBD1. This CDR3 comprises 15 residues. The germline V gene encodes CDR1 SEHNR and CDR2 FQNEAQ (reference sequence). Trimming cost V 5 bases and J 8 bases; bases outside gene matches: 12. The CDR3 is CASSRPDRVTDEQFF. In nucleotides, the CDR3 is TGTGCCAGCAGCCGCCCCGACAGGGTAACTGATGAGCAGTTCTTC. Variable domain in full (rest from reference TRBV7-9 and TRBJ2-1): DTGVSQNPRHKITKRGQNVTFRCDPISEHNRLYWYRQTLGQGPEFLTYFQNEAQLEKSRLLSDRFSAERPKGSFSTLEIQRTEQGDSAMYLCASSRPDRVTDEQFFGPGTRLTVL.

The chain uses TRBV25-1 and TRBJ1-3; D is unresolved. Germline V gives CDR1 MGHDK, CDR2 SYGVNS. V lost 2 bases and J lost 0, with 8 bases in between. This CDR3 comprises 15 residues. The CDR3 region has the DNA TGTGCCAGCAGTGAACCCCAGGACTCTGGAAACACCATATATTTT. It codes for CASSEPQDSGNTIYF.

The CDR3 sequence: CASSLEASRGYTF. For the CDR3, the DNA is TGTGCCAGCAGCTTAGAGGCCTCGAGGGGCTACACCTTC. V is TRBV13 and J is TRBJ1-2; D gene unclear. The germline gives CDR1 PRHDT, CDR2 FYEKMQ (reference sequence). Trimming took 1 base from V and 8 from J, leaving 11 bases between them. The CDR3 sequence is 13 residues long. Filled out from reference TRBV13 and TRBJ1-2, the complete variable domain reads AAGVIQSPRHLIKEKRETATLKCYPIPRHDTVYWYQQGPGQDPQFLISFYEKMQSDKGSIPDRFSAQQFSDYHSELNMSSLELGDSALYFCASSLEASRGYTFGSGTRLTVV.

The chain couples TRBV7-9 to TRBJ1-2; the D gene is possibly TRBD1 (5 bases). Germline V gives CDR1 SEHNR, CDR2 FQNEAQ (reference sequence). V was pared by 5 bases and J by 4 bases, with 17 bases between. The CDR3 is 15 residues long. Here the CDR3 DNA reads TGTGCCAGCAGCCCAGGATCGACAGTCCCCTATGGCTACACCTTC. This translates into CASSPGSTVPYGYTF.

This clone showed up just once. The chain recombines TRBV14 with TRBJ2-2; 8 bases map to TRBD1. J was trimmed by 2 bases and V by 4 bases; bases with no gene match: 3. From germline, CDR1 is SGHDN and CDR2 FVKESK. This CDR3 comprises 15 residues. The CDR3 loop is CASSRTGLNTGELFF. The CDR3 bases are TGTGCCAGCAGCCGGACAGGGCTAAACACCGGGGAGCTGTTTTTT.